The T cell receptor beta chain under discussion was sequenced for a study of control samples from healthy donors and cancer patients. The CDR3 contains 18 residues. Germline loops: CDR1 KGHDR, CDR2 SFDVKD. Trimming took 2 bases from V and 3 from J; bases not matched to a gene: 7. Generated by immunoSEQ multiplex PCR, the TCRdb table keeps only in-frame clones and is missing some. The table includes approximately 100,000 clones, around nine tenths detected once. The TCR comes from a man aged 60-69 years with lung cancer. The rearrangement links TRBV24-1 to TRBJ2-3, with TRBD2 matching over 13 bases. Sample: PBMCs. The CDR3 loop reads CATSDSKVGLAGTDTQYF. CDR3 DNA: TGTGCCACCAGTGATTCGAAAGTGGGACTAGCGGGAACAGATACGCAGTATTTT.